The present TCR beta chain was sequenced within a study of T cells in localized non-small cell lung cancer. Overall study findings and caveats: Longer survival (overall) was linked to higher T cell density in blood.

This CDR3 contains 11 residues. V was clipped by 0 bases and J by 10 bases, with 6 bases between them. Germline V gene data show CDR1 as MNHEY and CDR2 as SVGAGI. Clones were sequenced by immunoSEQ multiplex PCR, and TCRdb holds only the in-frame ones, with some missing. The profile covers around 30,000 clones, with roughly 80% appearing a single time and roughly 31% taken by the ten largest. This clone has more than one count but fewer than ten. What it recognizes is unknown. The sequences come from peripheral blood, collected before any cancer treatment. V gene TRBV6-5 combines with J gene TRBJ1-1, with D perhaps matching TRBD1 (6 bases). This TCR was recovered from a male donor older than 55 with stage II squamous cell lung carcinoma. The CDR3 spells CASSYSDRAFF. DNA of the CDR3: TGTGCCAGCAGTTACTCGGACAGAGCTTTCTTT.